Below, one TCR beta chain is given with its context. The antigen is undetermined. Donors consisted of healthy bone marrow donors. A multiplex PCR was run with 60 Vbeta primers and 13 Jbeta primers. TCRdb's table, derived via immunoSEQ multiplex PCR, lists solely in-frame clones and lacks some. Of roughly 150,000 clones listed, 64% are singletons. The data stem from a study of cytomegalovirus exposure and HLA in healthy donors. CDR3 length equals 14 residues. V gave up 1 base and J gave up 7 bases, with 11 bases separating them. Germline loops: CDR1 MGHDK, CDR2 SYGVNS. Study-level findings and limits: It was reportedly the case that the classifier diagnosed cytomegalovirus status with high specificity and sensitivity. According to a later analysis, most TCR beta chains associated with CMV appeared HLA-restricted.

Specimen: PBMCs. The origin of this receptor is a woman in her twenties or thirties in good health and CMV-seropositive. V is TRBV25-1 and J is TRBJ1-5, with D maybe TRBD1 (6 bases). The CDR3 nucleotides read TGTGCCAGCAGTGAATCAGGGGATGGACAGCCCCAGCATTTT. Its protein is CASSESGDGQPQHF.